The text below deals with one T cell receptor (beta chain). Germline-derived CDR1 and CDR2 are MNHEY and SVGAGI. The CDR3 has 13 residues. V was clipped by 6 bases and J by 8 bases, with 16 bases between them. These data come from a study of blood T cell repertoires in COVID-19. Study details: The samples span acute and convalescent COVID-19 from the United States, Italy and Spain.

Libraries were prepared by immunoSEQ multiplex PCR; TCRdb keeps only in-frame clonotypes and omits some of them. The sample yields about 200,000 clones, 70% to 90% seen once. Sequences were obtained from peripheral blood. This chain links TRBV6-5 with TRBJ2-5, with D unclear. This TCR was sampled from a man between 60 and 75 years old with active or convalescent COVID-19. CDR3 loop: CASRLESKSTQYF. The DNA of the CDR3 is TGTGCCAGCAGATTAGAGAGCAAGAGTACCCAGTACTTC.